This is a list of T cell receptor beta chains from one sample in a study of OX40 agonist ivuxolimab in advanced cancers. Some clones are missing from TCRdb's copy, which holds only in-frame ones; the method was immunoSEQ multiplex PCR. Of roughly 35,000 clones listed, approximately 80% are singletons. Source: CD4+ or CD8+ T cells sorted from blood, taken in a trial of the OX40 agonist ivuxolimab. The receptors were gathered from an adult with an advanced solid tumor such as melanoma, head and neck, liver or kidney cancer. The CDR3 runs from the conserved cysteine through the conserved F or W. The D gene is left open where the match is weak. Clone size, where shown, is once, few, many, or a class for clones that have expanded.

V,size,D,J,DNA,CDR3
TRBV10-3,-,-,TRBJ1-2,TGTGCCATCAGTGTGGGGGGCAACTATGGCTACACCTTC,CAISVGGNYGYTF
TRBV2,-,-,TRBJ2-7,TGTGCCAGCAGTGAACCTGGGGCCGCCTTCTACGAGCAGTACTTC,CASSEPGAAFYEQYF
TRBV6-4,-,-,TRBJ1-1,TGTGCCAGCAGTGACGGCTACACTGAAGCTTTCTTT,CASSDGYTEAFF
TRBV10-1,-,-,TRBJ1-2,TGCGCCAGCAATCGGGACGGTGAAAACTATGGCTACACCTTC,CASNRDGENYGYTF
TRBV10-3,-,-,TRBJ1-3,TGTGCCATCAGTGAAGGGCGGTCTGGAAACACCATATATTTT,CAISEGRSGNTIYF
TRBV30,few,-,TRBJ1-1,TGTGCCTGGAGTGTGACGAACACTGAAGCTTTCTTT,CAWSVTNTEAFF
TRBV27,-,-,TRBJ1-6,TGTGCCAGCAGTGTCGGTGGACCCCTCCACTTT,CASSVGGPLHF
TRBV5-1,-,-,TRBJ1-3,TGCGCCAGCAGCTCGGGGGCCGTGCAGGGATCCGGAAACACCATATATTTT,CASSSGAVQGSGNTIYF
TRBV7-9,-,-,TRBJ2-1,TGTGCCAGCAGCTTACCGGGGGGCCACAATGAGCAGTTCTTC,CASSLPGGHNEQFF
TRBV27,-,TRBD1,TRBJ1-5,TGTGCCAGCAGTCGCACGGGGACAGGCGCTCAGCCCCAGCATTTT,CASSRTGTGAQPQHF
TRBV6-1,-,-,TRBJ2-3,TGTGCCAGCAGTGAAACCGGGAACACAGATACGCAGTATTTT,CASSETGNTDTQYF
TRBV7-3,-,-,TRBJ2-5,TGTGCCAGCAGCTTATCACTGGGAGAGACCCAGTACTTC,CASSLSLGETQYF
TRBV11-3,-,TRBD1,TRBJ2-2,TGTGCCAGCAGCCCGGGACAGACTAACACCGGGGAGCTGTTTTTT,CASSPGQTNTGELFF
TRBV18,-,-,TRBJ2-4,TGTGCCAGCTCACCACAGGCCCCTGGAGCCAAAAACATTCAGTACTTC,CASSPQAPGAKNIQYF
TRBV14,-,TRBD2,TRBJ2-7,TGTGCCAGCGGACTAGCATGGCGCGAGCAGTACTTC,CASGLAWREQYF
TRBV11-2,-,TRBD1,TRBJ1-4,TGTGCCAGCAGCTTATCACAGGACAGGGGGGAAAAACTGTTTTTT,CASSLSQDRGEKLFF
TRBV5-1,-,TRBD2,TRBJ2-3,TGCGCCAGCAGCTTGTCTAGCGGGGGGGATACGCAGTATTTT,CASSLSSGGDTQYF
TRBV2,-,-,TRBJ2-7,TGTGCCACACGACGGGACTCCTACGAGCAGTACTTC,CATRRDSYEQYF
TRBV7-9,-,TRBD1,TRBJ2-3,TGTGCCAGCAGCCGGACAGGGAAGGCAGATACGCAGTATTTT,CASSRTGKADTQYF